The present T cell receptor (beta chain) was sequenced within a study of beta chain features in type 1 diabetes. Study findings and constraints: High-TCR-expressing cells could be over-represented by cDNA sequencing. Here, the possible influence of HLA type (on TCRB rearrangement) remained unresolved. Researchers report that Type 1 diabetes patients had moderately but significantly shorter TCRB CDR3s across all four CD4+ subsets.

cDNA synthesis used the whole RNA isolate, giving expressed TCRB sequences. Clones were sequenced by immunoSEQ multiplex PCR, and TCRdb holds only the in-frame ones, with some missing. The sample lists approximately 600,000 clones, around 12% occurring once. This CDR3 spans 11 amino acids. V gave up 4 bases and J gave up 5 bases, with 6 bases separating them. Germline lookup yields CDR1 SGHDT and CDR2 YYEEEE. In this sample, this clone turned up a few times. The antigen is undetermined. The sequenced sample was naive CD4+ T cells from blood. This receptor was identified in a man younger than 40 with type 1 diabetes. The genes are TRBV5-6 and TRBJ1-2, with a weak D call TRBD1 (6 bases). The CDR3 here is CASSQGYGYTF. DNA for the CDR3: TGTGCCAGCAGCCAGGGGTATGGCTACACCTTC.